The 10 T cell receptor beta chains reported below all come from one sample, sequenced in a study of beta chain features in type 1 diabetes. Reverse transcription of all isolated RNA meant that expressed TCRB transcripts were sequenced. Profiled with immunoSEQ multiplex PCR; TCRdb holds only in-frame clones, not every one. The sample consists of 200,000 to 300,000 clones, 25% to 30% of them appearing once. Sequences were obtained from central memory CD4+ T cells from blood. The source is a man aged 25 to 45 in good health.

There are a few counts of this clone. This chain links TRBV5-6 with TRBJ1-1; the D is unclear. The V gene lost 4 bases and the J gene lost 1 base, with 11 bases spanning the gap. The CDR3 covers 14 residues. The germline V gene encodes CDR1 SGHDT and CDR2 YYEEEE. DNA for the CDR3: TGTGCCAGCAGCCGAATATCGGGGAACACTGAAGCTTTCTTT. Residues: CASSRISGNTEAFF.

The gene calls are TRBV4-1 and TRBJ2-1; the match to TRBD2 covers 11 bases. The CDR3 covers 18 residues. Germline loops: CDR1 MGHRA, CDR2 YSYEKL. V lost 2 bases to trimming and J lost 5 bases; unmatched junction nucleotides: 11. CDR3 residues: CASSQPRLAGGNDNEQFF. In DNA form, the CDR3 reads TGCGCCAGCAGCCAACCCCGGCTAGCGGGGGGAAATGACAATGAGCAGTTCTTC.

This chain connects TRBV19 to TRBJ2-5; 10 bases are a match to TRBD2. CDR1 LNHDA and CDR2 SQIVND come from the germline V gene (reference sequence). The CDR3 is made up of 15 amino acids. V lost 5 bases to trimming and J lost 7 bases; unmatched junction nucleotides: 10. The CDR3 here is CASSSLAGQDGTQYF. DNA for the CDR3: TGTGCCAGTAGTTCACTAGCGGGACAGGATGGGACCCAGTACTTC. Based on the CDR3 plus reference TRBV19 and TRBJ2-5, the full variable domain is DGGITQSPKYLFRKEGQNVTLSCEQNLNHDAMYWYRQDPGQGLRLIYYSQIVNDFQKGDIAEGYSVSREKKESFPLTVTSAQKNPTAFYLCASSSLAGQDGTQYFGPGTRLLVL.

V gene TRBV2 combines with J gene TRBJ1-2; D unclear. Trimming pared 6 bases from V and 4 bases from J, leaving 12 bases between. The CDR3 totals 13 residues. Per germline, CDR1 SNHLY and CDR2 FYNNEI. The CDR3 DNA reads TGTGCCAGCAGAGGAGAAGGAAGCTATGGCTACACCTTC. It yields the protein CASRGEGSYGYTF.

This clone showed up just a few times. The gene calls are TRBV2 and TRBJ2-7, with 10 bases aligning to TRBD1. V lost 6 bases, J lost 0 bases, and 8 bases stayed unmatched. This CDR3 contains 16 residues. Germline V gene data show CDR1 as SNHLY and CDR2 as FYNNEI. The CDR3 coding sequence is TGTGCCAGCAGAAGGGACAGGGGACTTAGCTCCTACGAGCAGTACTTC. This sequence encodes CASRRDRGLSSYEQYF.

This chain joins TRBV20-1 and TRBJ1-1; D not resolved. Per germline, CDR1 DFQATT and CDR2 SNEGSKA (reference sequence). The CDR3 sequence is 11 residues long. V lost 3 bases and J lost 6, with 8 bases in between. The CDR3 DNA follows: TGCAGTGCTAGGCCGGGGTCTGAAGCTTTCTTT. Amino acid sequence: CSARPGSEAFF.

V gene TRBV29-1 combines with J gene TRBJ2-7, with a tentative D call TRBD1 (6 bases). The CDR3 loop spans 14 amino acids. V dropped 4 bases and J dropped 4 bases, with 17 bases sitting between them. The germline V gene encodes CDR1 SQVTM and CDR2 ANQGSEA. Written as DNA, the CDR3 is TGCAGCGTTGGACGGACAGATTTAATTTACGAGCAGTACTTC. Amino acid sequence: CSVGRTDLIYEQYF.

In DNA form, the CDR3 reads TGTGCCAGCAGTCGGACAGGGGGAGGTGAAGCTTTCTTT. Its translation is CASSRTGGGEAFF. This chain joins TRBV2 and TRBJ1-1, with 10 bases identical to TRBD1. The CDR3 is 13 residues long. CDR1 SNHLY and CDR2 FYNNEI come from the germline V gene. The V and J ends lost 5 bases and 7 bases, in that order; junction bases with no gene match: 4.

Notes on this clone: Being one base from a much bigger clone, this may be a read error. J is TRBJ2-5 and V is TRBV6-1; D possibly uses TRBD1 or TRBD2 (5 bases each). The CDR3 sequence is 11 residues long. Trimming took off 8 bases at V and 5 bases at J, with 9 bases between the two ends. Germline lookup yields CDR1 MNHNS and CDR2 SASEGT. In nucleotides, the CDR3 is TGTGCCAGCGGGACCGGGGAGACCCAGTACTTC. Amino acid sequence: CASGTGETQYF.

Notes on this clone: A much larger clone sits a single nucleotide away, making a read error possible. V usage is TRBV6-1 and J usage is TRBJ2-7; D is perhaps TRBD1 (7 bases). Germline CDR1 MNHNS, CDR2 SASEGT. The CDR3 covers 14 residues. Here the CDR3 reads CASDLGGTAYKQYF. In DNA form, the CDR3 reads TGTGCCAGCGATCTTGGAGGGACAGCCTACAAGCAGTACTTC.